The 28 T cell receptor beta chains below come from one sample, sequenced in a study of blood T cells in healthy people across ages (dated by TCRdb to between 2015 and 2016). The protocol used for the library was 5' RACE. These reads were obtained on an Illumina HiSeq 2500. A second PCR of about 6 to 12 cycles was run with a J-beta primer mix and a sample-barcoded 5' primer. TCRdb reworked the public reads: Q25 trimming with fastp, MiXCR clone assembly, productive beta chains retained. All rows with the same CDR3 protein become a single entry with the most common DNA and genes. Present in this sample are 700,000 to 1,000,000 distinct CDR3 sequences, 44% of which were seen just once. Jointly, the top ten make up roughly a fifth of the sample. The sequenced material came from blood. The receptors were gathered from a man aged 60-69 years in good health.

The chain joins TRBV9 to TRBJ2-3; TRBD2 might be the D (6 bases). V was shortened by 3 bases and J by 6 bases, with 14 bases between the two germline ends. The CDR3 length is 14 residues. In germline, CDR1 is SGDLS, CDR2 YYNGEE. The chain's CDR3 is CASSAGLLGDTQYF. CDR3 nucleotides: TGTGCCAGCAGCGCGGGACTCCTGGGGGATACGCAGTATTTT.

This clonotype was found a few times. The V call is TRBV20-1, the J call TRBJ2-5; 9 nucleotides match TRBD2. The V and J ends lost 4 bases and 3 bases, in that order; junction bases with no gene match: 12. The germline gives CDR1 DFQATT, CDR2 SNEGSKA (reference sequence). The CDR3 loop spans 16 amino acids. CDR3 coding DNA: TGCAGTGCTACGACGTTCTTGCGGGGGGGCGAAGAGACCCAGTACTTC. Amino acids: CSATTFLRGGEETQYF.

The chain links TRBV27 to TRBJ2-5; D unclear. V lost 2 bases, J lost 2 bases, and 12 bases lay in between. This CDR3 contains 15 residues. Germline assignment: CDR1 MNHEY and CDR2 SMNVEV (reference sequence). The CDR3 region has the DNA TGTGCCAGCAGTTTAAGGTTGCCAGTACAAGAGACCCAGTACTTC. Its translation: CASSLRLPVQETQYF.

The chain joins TRBV7-8 to TRBJ1-6; TRBD1 aligns across 9 bases. This CDR3 has 16 amino acids. After removal of 1 base from V and 7 bases from J, the junction contained 5 bases not matched to a gene. Per the germline V gene, CDR1 is SGHVS and CDR2 is FQNEAQ. The CDR3 DNA sequence: TGTGCCAGCAGCTTAGAAGGGACAGGGCTCAATTCACCCCTCCACTTT. This encodes CASSLEGTGLNSPLHF.

The chain carries TRBV5-1 and TRBJ2-7, with D uncertain. This CDR3 spans 13 amino acids. The germline gives CDR1 SGHRS, CDR2 YFSETQ. Trimming cost V 2 bases and J 6 bases, with 12 bases left between them. The CDR3 DNA follows: TGCGCCAGCAGCTTTCCAGATCGCCGCGAGCAGTACTTC. It encodes CASSFPDRREQYF.

V usage is TRBV7-2 and J usage is TRBJ2-1; 9 bases line up with TRBD2. Germline loops: CDR1 SGHTA, CDR2 FQGNSA. With 2 bases clipped from V and 0 bases from J, the junction kept 14 bases outside the gene matches. The CDR3 totals 20 residues. CDR3 residues: CASSLFMSASGGSSYNEQFF. In nucleotides, the CDR3 is TGTGCCAGCAGCTTATTTATGTCGGCGAGCGGGGGGAGCTCCTACAATGAGCAGTTCTTC.

This chain connects TRBV28 to TRBJ2-5; D call uncertain. The DNA matches TRBJ2-7 better at its end, which makes the J call doubtful. This CDR3 region has 16 residues. Germline V CDR1 and CDR2: MDHEN, SYDVKM. DNA of the CDR3: TGTGCCAGCTTCCCCGGCGGCGCCGGACGATCATACGAGCAGTACTTC. Translation gives CASFPGGAGRSYEQYF.

On this clonotype: A read error may produce the germline difference seen at one junction end. The chain uses TRBV4-2 and TRBJ2-1; 11 positions match TRBD1. CDR3 length equals 16 residues. Germline values: CDR1 LGHNA, CDR2 YNFKEQ. The CDR3 loop reads CAGSQDAGQGDNEQFF. CDR3 sequence (DNA): TGTGCCGGCAGCCAAGACGCGGGACAGGGGGACAATGAGCAGTTCTTC.

This clonotype has just a few counts. J is TRBJ2-1 and V is TRBV6-6; TRBD2 agrees at 8 bases. This CDR3 is 15 amino acids long. The germline CDR1 and CDR2 sequences are MNHNY and SVGAGI (reference sequence). V shed 0 bases and J 7 bases; nucleotides not matched to a gene: 5. This CDR3 is CASSYSSGARNEQFF. CDR3 bases: TGTGCCAGCAGTTACTCTAGCGGGGCTCGAAATGAGCAGTTCTTC.

This clonotype was found a few times. The chain carries TRBV7-9 and TRBJ2-1; D possibly corresponds to TRBD2 (6 bases). The CDR3 is 15 residues long. Germline loops: CDR1 SEHNR, CDR2 FQNEAQ (reference sequence). The V end lost 8 bases, the J end lost 10 bases, and 24 bases lay between the germline ends. This chain's CDR3 is CASPSPGLTRAEQFF. The CDR3 DNA reads TGTGCCAGCCCCTCACCCGGCCTGACTAGGGCCGAGCAGTTCTTC.

This chain links TRBV7-8 with TRBJ2-7, with D maybe TRBD1 (5 bases). The CDR3 covers 12 residues. Germline CDR1 and CDR2: SGHVS and FQNEAQ. V was clipped by 4 bases and J by 9 bases, with 13 bases between them. The CDR3: CASSSAGFGQYF. The DNA of the CDR3 is TGTGCCAGCAGCTCCGCAGGGTTTGGGCAGTACTTC.

The chain joins TRBV4-3 to TRBJ2-4; the D gene is possibly TRBD1 (6 bases). The assigned J gene may be wrong: the sequence end matches TRBJ2-5 better. The germline V gene has CDR1 LGHNA and CDR2 YSLEER. The CDR3 extends over 16 amino acids. Written as DNA, the CDR3 is TGCGCCAGCAGCCAAGATCCCACAGGGTTCGTGCAGACCCAGTACTTC. This sequence encodes CASSQDPTGFVQTQYF.

This chain joins TRBV29-1 and TRBJ2-5, with 8 bases that match TRBD1. Germline trimming cut 6 bases from V and 0 bases from J; bases unmatched to any gene: 3. This CDR3 spans 13 amino acids. From germline, CDR1 is SQVTM and CDR2 ANQGSEA. This CDR3 is CSVQGQDQETQYF. In DNA form, the CDR3 reads TGCAGCGTCCAGGGACAGGACCAAGAGACCCAGTACTTC.

J is TRBJ2-1 and V is TRBV20-1, with 8 bases that match TRBD2. The V gene end was trimmed by 3 bases and the J gene end by 8 bases; junction bases not matched to a gene: 9. The CDR3 covers 14 residues. Germline V CDR1 and CDR2: DFQATT, SNEGSKA (reference sequence). The CDR3 loop is CSASYSGAFYEQFF. CDR3 DNA sequence: TGCAGTGCTAGTTATAGCGGGGCTTTTTATGAGCAGTTCTTC.

The rearrangement uses TRBV28 and TRBJ2-7; no clear D. The DNA end is a closer match to TRBJ2-5, so the J assignment may be wrong. The CDR3 is 13 residues long. The germline gives CDR1 MDHEN, CDR2 SYDVKM. In DNA form, the CDR3 reads TGTGCCAGCAGAACCCTCCCGGTGGAGACCCAGTACTTC. Translated, it gives CASRTLPVETQYF.

This clonotype has a handful of counts. The chain couples TRBV20-1 to TRBJ2-6, with a tentative D call TRBD2 (5 bases). The CDR3 consists of 14 residues. Trimming left V 1 base short and J 2 bases short, with 6 bases between. Germline-derived CDR1 and CDR2 are DFQATT and SNEGSKA (reference sequence). DNA of the CDR3: TGCAGTGCTAGAGCTAGCCCTGGGGCCAACGTCCTGACTTTC. It is translated as CSARASPGANVLTF.

V usage is TRBV4-3 and J usage is TRBJ1-2; D not certain. There are 14 residues in the CDR3. CDR1 and CDR2 (germline): LGHNA, YSLEER. V was clipped by 0 bases and J by 7 bases, with 12 bases between them. The CDR3 sequence: CASSQEEGVGGYTF. CDR3 coding DNA: TGCGCCAGCAGCCAAGAGGAGGGAGTTGGTGGCTACACCTTC.

This clonotype appeared a few times. Here the CDR3 DNA reads TGTGCCAGCAGCCTTAGCGGGGGCATTTCCTACGAGCAGTACTTC. Protein: CASSLSGGISYEQYF. The V call is TRBV3-1, the J call TRBJ2-7, with TRBD2 matching 9 bases. CDR3 length: 15 amino acids. The germline V gene encodes CDR1 LGHDT and CDR2 YNNKEL (reference sequence). V lost 4 bases and J lost 1; bases outside the gene matches: 5.

This clonotype was detected ten times or more. The chain links TRBV29-1 to TRBJ1-2; tentatively, D is TRBD1 (5 bases). CDR3 length: 13 amino acids. Trimming shortened V by 7 bases and J by 4 bases, and 16 bases separated the two germline ends. Germline V gene sequence: CDR1 SQVTM, CDR2 ANQGSEA. For the CDR3, the DNA is TGCAGCGCCGCCGGGGGATCTATCTATGGCTACACCTTC. Its protein product is CSAAGGSIYGYTF.

This clonotype was seen more than once but under ten times. The chain joins TRBV29-1 to TRBJ1-2; D unresolved. Germline lookup yields CDR1 SQVTM and CDR2 ANQGSEA. The CDR3 sequence is 10 residues long. Trimming took off 4 bases at V and 7 bases at J, with 7 bases between the two ends. The CDR3 sequence: CSVGGSGYTF. DNA for the CDR3: TGCAGCGTTGGTGGCAGTGGCTACACCTTC.

The chain links TRBV29-1 to TRBJ2-5, with D hard to call. This CDR3 is 15 amino acids long. Between the trimmed V and J ends, which lost 2 bases and 11 bases, there was a span of 24 bases. Germline CDR1 is SQVTM and CDR2 is ANQGSEA. The CDR3 nucleotides read TGCAGCGTTGAACGGGCTGGCCAAACCTACAATAAGCAGTACTTC. Its protein is CSVERAGQTYNKQYF.

The V and J genes are TRBV5-8 and TRBJ2-7; no reliable D call. CDR1 is SGHTS and CDR2 is YDEGEE in the germline V gene. Trimming took off 5 bases at V and 3 bases at J, with 6 bases between the two ends. This CDR3 comprises 11 residues. The CDR3 spells CASRRFYEQYF. CDR3 nucleotides: TGTGCCAGCAGACGGTTCTACGAGCAGTACTTC.

The V call is TRBV4-3, the J call TRBJ2-1, with D possibly being TRBD2 (5 bases). Trimming took 2 bases from V and 0 from J, leaving 14 bases between them. The CDR3 runs 17 residues. Germline CDR1 is LGHNA and CDR2 is YSLEER. The CDR3 sequence: CASSQSGPGSSYNEQFF. The CDR3 nucleotides read TGCGCCAGCAGCCAATCAGGCCCGGGGAGCTCCTACAATGAGCAGTTCTTC.

The chain is built from TRBV6-5 and TRBJ2-1; D remains ambiguous. The germline gives CDR1 MNHEY, CDR2 SVGAGI. The CDR3 has 13 residues. The V and J ends lost 0 bases and 9 bases respectively, with 9 bases between them. For the CDR3, the DNA is TGTGCCAGCAGTTACTCGATTTTCGGTGAGCAGTTCTTC. Residues: CASSYSIFGEQFF.

This clonotype was observed a few times. The rearrangement uses TRBV7-2 and TRBJ2-7, with 9 positions matching TRBD1. V shed 4 bases and J 0 bases; nucleotides not matched to a gene: 10. CDR3 length: 17 amino acids. Germline-derived CDR1 and CDR2 are SGHTA and FQGNSA. The CDR3 sequence is CASSSGYGTGSSYEQYF. For the CDR3, the DNA is TGTGCCAGCAGCTCCGGATATGGGACAGGGAGCTCCTACGAGCAGTACTTC.

This clonotype was detected only a few times. The V and J genes are TRBV27 and TRBJ2-1; possible D gene TRBD1, 5 bases. V was clipped by 3 bases and J by 11 bases, with 11 bases between them. The CDR3 has 12 amino acids. The germline V gene has CDR1 MNHEY and CDR2 SMNVEV (reference sequence). Written as DNA, the CDR3 is TGTGCCAGCAGTTTCATAACAGGTCAGCAGTTCTTC. Translating gives CASSFITGQQFF.

The chain links TRBV10-3 to TRBJ2-1, with D unclear. The ends were cut back, 2 bases at V and 5 bases at J, with 7 bases in the middle. Germline V lookup: CDR1 ENHRY, CDR2 SYGVKD. The CDR3 covers 13 residues. CDR3 loop: CAISEGRNNEQFF. The CDR3 DNA is TGTGCCATCAGTGAGGGACGAAACAATGAGCAGTTCTTC.

This clonotype was counted a few times. The rearrangement links TRBV5-5 to TRBJ1-5; a possible D gene is TRBD1 (5 bases). Germline V CDR1 and CDR2: SGHKS, YYEKEE (reference sequence). Trimming cost V 5 bases and J 2 bases, with 14 bases left between them. CDR3 length: 15 residues. The CDR3 here is CASSSGGIGNQPQHF. CDR3 bases: TGTGCCAGCAGTTCGGGGGGAATAGGCAATCAGCCCCAGCATTTT.